This entry features one T cell receptor beta chain sequence. This specimen comes from a study of blood T cell repertoires in COVID-19. About the study: The cDNA or gDNA used as material had been derived from T cells, B-cell-depleted T cells, or PBMCs.

As handled by the study authors: Amplification of reference gene primers was used by the study to estimate nucleated cell counts. Data came from immunoSEQ multiplex PCR; TCRdb stores just in-frame clones and leaves some out. V, J and clone size are taken as reported in that table, and D and trimming were inferred from the DNA itself. The data show around 50,000 clones, 90% seen once. Source material: peripheral blood. The TCR was taken from a man between 65 and 79 years old with acute or convalescent COVID-19.

CDR3 region: CASSKDRGASTDTQYF. CDR3 coding DNA: TGTGCCAGCAGCAAGGACAGGGGAGCTAGCACAGATACGCAGTATTTT. The rearrangement uses TRBV7-6 and TRBJ2-3; 9 bases map to TRBD1. Germline V gene sequence: CDR1 SGHVS, CDR2 FNYEAQ. This CDR3 has 16 residues. The V segment lost 5 bases and the J segment 0 bases; nucleotides outside the gene matches: 6.